This entry lists 3 T cell receptor beta chains sequenced from one sample in a study of OX40 agonist ivuxolimab in advanced cancers. The table came from immunoSEQ multiplex PCR; TCRdb's copy has only in-frame clones and leaves some out. This table has over 100,000 clones, around 89% appearing once. The sequencing here drew on CD4+ or CD8+ T cells sorted from blood, taken in a trial of the OX40 agonist ivuxolimab. All receptors come from an adult with an advanced solid tumor such as melanoma, head and neck, liver or kidney cancer.

Notes on this clone: Other DNA sequences in the sample encode the same CDR3. The chain combines TRBV6-1 with TRBJ1-1; tentatively, D is TRBD1 (6 bases). CDR1 is MNHNS and CDR2 is SASEGT in the germline V gene. V was cut by 5 bases and J by 7 bases, with 14 bases left in between. The CDR3 contains 13 residues. In nucleotides, the CDR3 is TGTGCCAGCAGTCCGGGGGGGCGGGATGAAGCTTTCTTT. As protein: CASSPGGRDEAFF.

This chain uses TRBV7-7 with TRBJ2-5; 8 bases are shared with TRBD1. The CDR3 runs 14 residues. V lost 3 bases, J lost 2 bases, and 2 bases stayed unmatched. Germline V CDR1 and CDR2: SSHAT, FNYEAQ (reference sequence). The CDR3 region is CASSFGTGQETQYF. CDR3 in DNA: TGTGCCAGCAGCTTCGGGACAGGACAAGAGACCCAGTACTTC.

The chain links TRBV7-6 to TRBJ2-6; no clear D gene. Between the trimmed V and J ends, which lost 2 bases and 2 bases, there was a span of 7 bases. Germline CDR1 reads SGHVS; CDR2 reads FNYEAQ. There are 15 residues in the CDR3. CDR3: CASSLTVAGANVLTF. CDR3 DNA sequence: TGTGCCAGCAGCTTAACAGTCGCTGGGGCCAACGTCCTGACTTTC.